The 23 T cell receptor beta chains in this list originate from one sample, sequenced in a study of T cell responses to AZD1222 COVID-19 vaccine. The method was immunoSEQ multiplex PCR; TCRdb's version includes in-frame clones alone and lacks a portion of them. This repertoire shows 110,000 or so clones, 88% found once; its top ten account for roughly 13%. The sequences come from peripheral blood, collected on day 0 of MenACWY control vaccination. The origin of the receptors is an adult in good health.

The rearrangement uses TRBV20-1 and TRBJ1-1; no firm D call. The CDR3 contains 11 residues. From germline, CDR1 is DFQATT and CDR2 SNEGSKA (reference sequence). V was pared by 2 bases and J by 11 bases, with 12 bases between. The CDR3 sequence: CSARSGFFAFF. The CDR3 DNA is TGCAGTGCTAGATCCGGGTTTTTCGCTTTCTTT.

This clone has only a few counts. This chain connects TRBV5-4 to TRBJ2-5; a weak D match, TRBD2 (7 bases). Germline-derived CDR1 and CDR2 are SGHNT and YYREEE (reference sequence). This CDR3 region has 16 residues. V was trimmed by 1 base and J by 1 base, leaving 14 bases between them. The CDR3 loop is CASSLNRGASQETQYF. The CDR3 bases are TGTGCCAGCAGCTTGAACCGGGGGGCCTCCCAAGAGACCCAGTACTTC.

This chain joins TRBV7-2 and TRBJ2-7; 10 bases match TRBD2. V trimming: 1 base; J trimming: 5 bases; junction bases outside the gene matches: 2. This CDR3 comprises 14 residues. Germline-derived CDR1 and CDR2 are SGHTA and FQGNSA. CDR3 loop: CASSLGLAGDEQYF. The CDR3 region has the DNA TGTGCCAGCAGCTTAGGCCTAGCGGGAGACGAGCAGTACTTC.

For the CDR3, the DNA is TGTGCCAGCAGTAACCTTATGAACACTGAAGCTTTCTTT. Translated: CASSNLMNTEAFF. The genes are TRBV6-5 and TRBJ1-1; D not certain. Germline CDR1 reads MNHEY; CDR2 reads SVGAGI. This CDR3 is built from 13 residues. V was trimmed by 5 bases and J by 0 bases, leaving 7 bases between them.

The J gene is TRBJ2-2, the V gene TRBV4-2; D tentatively reads TRBD1 or TRBD2 (6 bases each). There are 17 residues in the CDR3. Looked up from germline, CDR1 is LGHNA and CDR2 is YNFKEQ. With 1 base removed from V and 5 bases from J, the gap between germline ends came to 17 bases. CDR3 coding DNA: TGTGCCAGCAGCCAAGGAAGTATGGGGGGCCAAACCGGGGAGCTGTTTTTT. Translated, it gives CASSQGSMGGQTGELFF.

The rearrangement links TRBV7-2 to TRBJ2-3; D might be TRBD2 (6 bases). In germline, CDR1 is SGHTA, CDR2 FQGNSA. The V end lost 6 bases, the J end lost 2 bases, and 15 bases lay between the germline ends. The CDR3 extends over 15 amino acids. CDR3 sequence reads: CASRIAGLYTDTQYF. DNA for the CDR3: TGTGCCAGCAGGATTGCGGGACTCTACACAGATACGCAGTATTTT.

The rearrangement uses TRBV11-2 and TRBJ2-7; D is perhaps TRBD1 (6 bases). This CDR3 has 17 residues. CDR1 and CDR2 (germline): SGHAT, FQNNGV. V was pared by 0 bases and J by 0 bases, with 15 bases between. The CDR3 loop is CASSLDARQARSYEQYF. The CDR3 region has the DNA TGTGCCAGCAGCTTAGATGCCCGACAGGCCCGCTCCTACGAGCAGTACTTC.

J is TRBJ1-5 and V is TRBV2; D gene unclear. The germline CDR1 and CDR2 sequences are SNHLY and FYNNEI. This CDR3 is built from 11 residues. Deletions cut 4 bases from V and 9 bases from J, with 7 bases between. As DNA, the CDR3 is TGTGCCAGCAGTGGCACGGCGCCCCAGCATTTT. It specifies CASSGTAPQHF.

The chain uses TRBV5-1 and TRBJ1-3, with 9 bases lining up with TRBD1. The ends lost 4 bases at V and 4 bases at J; junction bases unmatched: 12. Germline-derived CDR1 and CDR2 are SGHRS and YFSETQ. This CDR3 is built from 17 residues. The CDR3, as DNA: TGCGCCAGCAGCGGAACCGGGACAGGGAGAGGAGGAAACACCATATATTTT. Protein product: CASSGTGTGRGGNTIYF. The full variable domain, rest sourced from reference TRBV5-1 and TRBJ1-3, is KAGVTQTPRYLIKTRGQQVTLSCSPISGHRSVSWYQQTPGQGLQFLFEYFSETQRNKGNFPGRFSGRQFSNSRSEMNVSTLELGDSALYLCASSGTGTGRGGNTIYFGEGSWLTVV.

The CDR3 protein is CASSLKVRGVNEKLFF. CDR3 DNA sequence: TGTGCCAGCAGCCTAAAGGTCCGCGGAGTTAATGAAAAACTGTTTTTT. V usage is TRBV7-3 and J usage is TRBJ1-4; unclear D gene. The CDR3 is 16 residues long. Germline values: CDR1 SGHTA, CDR2 FQGTGA. The V end lost 5 bases, the J end lost 4 bases, and 17 bases lay between the germline ends.

A word on this clone: Other DNA sequences of this sample code for an identical CDR3. The V gene is TRBV28, the J gene TRBJ1-1; 11 nucleotides align to TRBD1. The germline V gene encodes CDR1 MDHEN and CDR2 SYDVKM. The CDR3 spans 15 residues. Trimming took 6 bases from V and 5 from J; bases not matched to a gene: 8. In DNA, the CDR3 is TGTGCCAGCAGCCTGGTGGGGACAGGGGGAACTGAAGCTTTCTTT. Its translation: CASSLVGTGGTEAFF.

The chain joins TRBV11-3 to TRBJ2-7; D ambiguous. Germline CDR1 is SGHNT and CDR2 is YENEEA. V was trimmed by 5 bases and J by 2 bases, leaving 19 bases between them. The CDR3 runs to 16 residues. Here the CDR3 DNA reads TGTGCCAGCAGCCCCCACGAACGTTATCTTACCTACGAGCAGTACTTC. Its protein is CASSPHERYLTYEQYF.

The chain is built from TRBV7-2 and TRBJ1-2, with 7 bases aligning to TRBD1. This CDR3 is 15 amino acids long. The ends lost 0 bases at V and 6 bases at J; junction bases unmatched: 7. In germline, CDR1 is SGHTA, CDR2 FQGNSA. The chain's CDR3 is CASSLATGRKNGYTF. CDR3 nucleotides: TGTGCCAGCAGCTTAGCGACAGGGAGGAAGAATGGCTACACCTTC.

The rearrangement uses TRBV19 and TRBJ2-1; D is possibly TRBD1 (5 bases). Per germline, CDR1 LNHDA and CDR2 SQIVND (reference sequence). The germline V and J ends were trimmed by 2 bases and 6 bases, with 5 bases remaining between them. CDR3 length: 12 amino acids. DNA of the CDR3: TGTGCCAGTAGTATACAGGGCAATGAGCAGTTCTTC. Translating gives CASSIQGNEQFF. Variable domain in full (rest from reference TRBV19 and TRBJ2-1): DGGITQSPKYLFRKEGQNVTLSCEQNLNHDAMYWYRQDPGQGLRLIYYSQIVNDFQKGDIAEGYSVSREKKESFPLTVTSAQKNPTAFYLCASSIQGNEQFFGPGTRLTVL.

The CDR3 bases are TGTGCCAGCACCCTCCAAACAGCGAACCAAGAGACCCAGTACTTC. The encoded protein is CASTLQTANQETQYF. The V call is TRBV7-9, the J call TRBJ2-5; no firm D call. Trimming pared 7 bases from V and 0 bases from J, leaving 15 bases between. The length of the CDR3 is 15 residues. Germline V gene sequence: CDR1 SEHNR, CDR2 FQNEAQ (reference sequence).

V gene TRBV4-3 combines with J gene TRBJ1-6; D not resolved. V lost 0 bases, J lost 9 bases, and 15 bases lay in between. CDR3 length equals 16 residues. Germline V gene data show CDR1 as LGHNA and CDR2 as YSLEER. DNA for the CDR3: TGCGCCAGCAGCCAAGATGGGCAGTTCTGGGTTTCACCCCTCCACTTT. It is translated as CASSQDGQFWVSPLHF.

V gene TRBV3-1 (or the pseudogene TRBV3-2) combines with J gene TRBJ2-7; D is possibly TRBD1 or TRBD2 (5 bases each). The CDR3 totals 14 residues. Germline V lookup: CDR1 LGHDT, CDR2 YNNKEL (reference sequence). V dropped 1 base and J dropped 1 base, with 8 bases sitting between them. This CDR3 reads CASSQGGVSYEQYF. As DNA, the CDR3 is TGTGCCAGCAGCCAAGGAGGGGTTTCCTACGAGCAGTACTTC.

The chain links TRBV12-5 to TRBJ2-5; D is possibly TRBD1 (5 bases). This CDR3 region has 13 residues. Per the germline V gene, CDR1 is LGHNT and CDR2 is FRNRAP. V gave up 1 base and J gave up 5 bases, with 8 bases separating them. The CDR3 bases are TGTGCTAGTGGTTTGGGGGGCCGGGAGACCCAGTACTTC. Residues: CASGLGGRETQYF. The full variable domain, in which reference TRBV12-5 and TRBJ2-5 provide the parts outside the CDR3, is DARVTQTPRHKVTEMGQEVTMRCQPILGHNTVFWYRQTMMQGLELLAYFRNRAPLDDSGMPKDRFSAEMPDATLATLKIQPSEPRDSAVYFCASGLGGRETQYFGPGTRLLVL.

This clone has only a few counts. The chain links TRBV18 to TRBJ1-1; a weak D match, TRBD1 (6 bases). V shed 3 bases and J shed 4 bases, with 18 bases lying between them. The CDR3 consists of 16 residues. CDR1 and CDR2 from the germline V gene are KGHSH and LQKENI. In nucleotides, the CDR3 is TGTGCCAGCTCACCCGGGGAAGGGGGATTTGGCACTGAAGCTTTCTTT. Its translation is CASSPGEGGFGTEAFF.

This rearrangement joins TRBV28 to TRBJ2-7; 14 bases map to TRBD2. CDR3 length: 14 amino acids. Germline V gene sequence: CDR1 MDHEN, CDR2 SYDVKM. The ends lost 7 bases at V and 5 bases at J; junction bases unmatched: 4. The CDR3 DNA is TGTGCCAGCACCCCGGGACTAGCGGGAGACGAGCAGTACTTC. Translating gives CASTPGLAGDEQYF.

This chain connects TRBV9 to TRBJ2-3; possibly TRBD2 for D (5 bases). This CDR3 spans 15 amino acids. Germline V gene data show CDR1 as SGDLS and CDR2 as YYNGEE. V gave up 3 bases and J gave up 2 bases, with 13 bases separating them. CDR3 nucleotide sequence: TGTGCCAGCAGCGCCGCGGGCCAGACCACAGATACGCAGTATTTT. It specifies CASSAAGQTTDTQYF.

The chain employs TRBV7-3 and TRBJ1-5, with TRBD1 as a possible D gene (5 bases). This CDR3 has 13 residues. CDR1 is SGHTA, CDR2 FQGTGA, per germline. V lost 8 bases, J lost 7 bases, and 15 bases lay in between. CDR3 in DNA: TGTGCCAGCGCACGGGGCATGGGGCAGCCCCAGCATTTT. Translation: CASARGMGQPQHF.

V and J are TRBV19 and TRBJ2-3; TRBD2 agrees at 11 bases. The CDR3 has 15 residues. V was clipped by 3 bases and J by 7 bases; unmatched bases: 6. Germline loops: CDR1 LNHDA, CDR2 SQIVND (reference sequence). The CDR3 is CASSMAASGRNTQYF. The CDR3 region has the DNA TGTGCCAGTAGTATGGCGGCTAGCGGGAGGAATACGCAGTATTTT.